This TCR beta chain appears in the sequencing data of a study of technical replicates of blood from a few donors. The data were produced by immunoSEQ multiplex PCR, yet TCRdb's version contains in-frame clones alone and is incomplete. Of 55,000 to 75,000 clones listed, 75% to 95% are singletons. The V gene's germline CDR1 is LNHNV and CDR2 YYDKDF (reference sequence). The V gene lost 1 base and the J gene lost 5 bases, with 17 bases spanning the gap. There are 16 residues in the CDR3. The chain employs TRBV15 and TRBJ2-5; perhaps TRBD1 as D (6 bases). The clonotype was recovered from a human donor in good health. Some clones in this sample may be carry-over from other donors' samples. Sequencing was carried out using PBMCs. The CDR3 spells CATSRGIQGGGETQYF. The CDR3 nucleotides read TGTGCCACCAGCAGAGGAATACAGGGTGGGGGCGAGACCCAGTACTTC.